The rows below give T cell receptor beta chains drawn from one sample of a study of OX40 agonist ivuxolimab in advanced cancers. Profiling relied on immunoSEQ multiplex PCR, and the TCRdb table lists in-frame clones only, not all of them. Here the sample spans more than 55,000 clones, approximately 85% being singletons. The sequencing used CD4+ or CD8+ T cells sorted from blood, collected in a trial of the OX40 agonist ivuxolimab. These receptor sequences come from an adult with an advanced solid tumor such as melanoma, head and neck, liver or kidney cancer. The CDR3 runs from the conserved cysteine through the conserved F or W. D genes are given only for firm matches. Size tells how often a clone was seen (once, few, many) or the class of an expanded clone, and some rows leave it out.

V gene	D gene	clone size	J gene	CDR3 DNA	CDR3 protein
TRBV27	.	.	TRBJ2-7	TGTGCCAGCAGTGATACCCTAAGGTTATACGAGCAGTACTTC	CASSDTLRLYEQYF
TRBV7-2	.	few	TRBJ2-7	TGTGCCAGCAGCTTAGCCTTCACAGGGTTCCTCTTCTTC	CASSLAFTGFLFF
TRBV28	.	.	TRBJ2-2	TGTGCCAGCAGTTTATGGCCCAACGCCGGGGAGCTGTTTTTT	CASSLWPNAGELFF
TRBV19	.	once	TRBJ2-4	TGTGCCAGTAGTATGAGAGCGGCTAGCTTGAACATTCAGTACTTC	CASSMRAASLNIQYF
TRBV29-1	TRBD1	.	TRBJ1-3	TGCAGCGTTGAAGAGGGACAGGGTTTAACTGGAAACACCATATATTTT	CSVEEGQGLTGNTIYF
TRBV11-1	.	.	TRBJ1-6	TGTGCCAGCAGCTTGGGGACATATAATTCACCCCTCCACTTT	CASSLGTYNSPLHF
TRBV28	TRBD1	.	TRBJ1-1	TGTGCCAGCTACCCCCGACAGGGCGGGTCTGAAGCTTTCTTT	CASYPRQGGSEAFF
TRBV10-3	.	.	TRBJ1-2	TGTGCCATCAGGTGGGGAGGGGCGGATGGCTACACCTTC	CAIRWGGADGYTF
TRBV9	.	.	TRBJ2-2	TGTGCCAGCAGCGTAGAAACAGGGGAGCTGTTTTTT	CASSVETGELFF
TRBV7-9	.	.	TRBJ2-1	TGTGCCAGCAGCTTAGAGGCACTAGCAAGTGAGCAGTTCTTC	CASSLEALASEQFF
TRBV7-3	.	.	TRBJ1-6	TGTGCCAGCAGCGAAGGGGTTAATTCACCCCTCCACTTT	CASSEGVNSPLHF
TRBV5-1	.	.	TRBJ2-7	TGCGCCAGCAGCTTATCGACAGGTCGGGAGCAGTACTTC	CASSLSTGREQYF
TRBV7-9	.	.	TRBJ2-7	TGTGCCAGCAGCCCCCGGGGCAGGGACTACGAGCAGTACTTC	CASSPRGRDYEQYF
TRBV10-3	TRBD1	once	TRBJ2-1	TGTGCCATCACACCCGGGGACAGGGGGGGTAGTGAGCAGTTCTTC	CAITPGDRGGSEQFF
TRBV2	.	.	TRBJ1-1	TGTGCCACCATAAATGGGCAGTTCGAAGCTTTCTTT	CATINGQFEAFF
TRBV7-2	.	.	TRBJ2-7	TGTGCCAGCAGCCCGACGGTTACCTACGAGCAGTACTTC	CASSPTVTYEQYF
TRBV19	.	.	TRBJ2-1	TGTGCCAGTAAGGGGGGGGCCGGGACTTTTTCCTACAATGAGCAGTTCTTC	CASKGGAGTFSYNEQFF
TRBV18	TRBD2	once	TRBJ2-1	TGTGCCAGCTCACCCTCGGCGGGAGGTGTGGTCAATGAGCAGTTCTTC	CASSPSAGGVVNEQFF
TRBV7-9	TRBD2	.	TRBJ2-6	TGTGCCAGCAGCCCTAGGACTAGCCATAACTCTGGGGCCAACGTCCTGACTTTC	CASSPRTSHNSGANVLTF
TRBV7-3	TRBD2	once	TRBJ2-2	TGTGCCAGCAGCTTAACGCTAGCGGGGGGCACCGGGGAGCTGTTTTTT	CASSLTLAGGTGELFF
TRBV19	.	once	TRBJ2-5	TGTGCCAGTAGTATGGTTAGACCAGAGACCCAGTACTTC	CASSMVRPETQYF
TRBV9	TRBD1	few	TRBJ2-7	TGTGCCAGCAGCGTAGGGGGGGGACAGGGACTCTCCTACGAGCAGTACTTC	CASSVGGGQGLSYEQYF
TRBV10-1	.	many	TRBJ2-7	TGCGCCAGCAGTGAGGAAGGTCGGGACTACGAGCAGTACTTC	CASSEEGRDYEQYF
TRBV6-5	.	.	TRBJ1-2	TGTGCCAGCAGTCCAGTAAGTCGAGTGTATGGCTACACCTTC	CASSPVSRVYGYTF
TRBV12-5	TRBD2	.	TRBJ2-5	TGTGCTAGTGGTTCAGACATAGCGGGAGAGCAAGAGACCCAGTACTTC	CASGSDIAGEQETQYF
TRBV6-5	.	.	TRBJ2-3	TGTGCCAGCAGTTCCTTTTTAGGGGGGGAAAGAGATACGCAGTATTTT	CASSSFLGGERDTQYF
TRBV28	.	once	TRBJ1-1	TGTGCCAGCAGTTTAGACACTGAAGCTTTCTTT	CASSLDTEAFF
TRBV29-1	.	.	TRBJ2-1	TGCAGCGCCGCTAGGCTCGGCGCGTACAATGAGCAGTTCTTC	CSAARLGAYNEQFF
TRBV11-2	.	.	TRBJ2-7	TGTGCCAGCATCCCATACCCGGGGCCTTACGAGCAGTACTTC	CASIPYPGPYEQYF
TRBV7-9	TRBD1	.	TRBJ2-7	TGTGCCAGCACCCCGGACAGGGTGGTAAACGAGCAGTACTTC	CASTPDRVVNEQYF
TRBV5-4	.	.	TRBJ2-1	TGTGCCAGCAGCTTTTTTACGGGAGTAGGCGGTGAGCAGTTCTTC	CASSFFTGVGGEQFF
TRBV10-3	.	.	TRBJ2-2	TGTGCCATCAGTGATCCAGGGCTAGACACCGGGGAGCTGTTTTTT	CAISDPGLDTGELFF
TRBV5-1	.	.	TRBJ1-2	TGCGCCAGCAGCTTTACAGGGAACTATGGCTACACCTTC	CASSFTGNYGYTF
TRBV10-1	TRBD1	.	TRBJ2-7	TGCGCCAGCAACCGCCAGGACAGGACCTACTACGAGCAGTACTTC	CASNRQDRTYYEQYF
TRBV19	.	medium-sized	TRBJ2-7	TGTGCCAGTAGTACAGACACCTACTCCTACGAGCAGTACTTC	CASSTDTYSYEQYF
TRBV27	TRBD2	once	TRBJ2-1	TGTGCCAGCAGTACCAAACTAGCGGGTGAATGGAATGAGCAGTTCTTC	CASSTKLAGEWNEQFF
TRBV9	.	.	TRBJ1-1	TGTGCCAGCAGCCCCCTGGGAGAGGTTAGGGCAGCTTTCTTT	CASSPLGEVRAAFF
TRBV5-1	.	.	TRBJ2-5	TGCGCCAGCAGCTTGATGGACCAAGAGACCCAGTACTTC	CASSLMDQETQYF
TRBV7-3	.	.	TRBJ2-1	.	CASSFGPGDEQFF
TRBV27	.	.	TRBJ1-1	TGTGCCAGCTCTCAAAGAGGACAGAACACTGAAGCTTTCTTT	CASSQRGQNTEAFF
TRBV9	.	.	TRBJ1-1	TGTGCCAGCAGCGGGACAAGAGCTGAAGCTTTCTTT	CASSGTRAEAFF
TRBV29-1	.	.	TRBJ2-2	TGCAGCGTTGATTTCCGGTCGATAGGTGGGACCGGGGAGCTGTTTTTT	CSVDFRSIGGTGELFF
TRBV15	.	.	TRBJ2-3	TGTGCCACCAGCAGAGATCTAATAACTGACCCAGATACGCAGTATTTT	CATSRDLITDPDTQYF
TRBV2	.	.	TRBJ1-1	TGTGCCAGCCACTACAGAGGGGGGCAGGGTGCCACTGAAGCTTTCTTT	CASHYRGGQGATEAFF
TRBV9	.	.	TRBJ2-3	TGTGCCAGCAGCGTAGCCGGAACCACAGATACGCAGTATTTT	CASSVAGTTDTQYF
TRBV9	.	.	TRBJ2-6	TGTGCCAGCAGCGTAGGTCCTTACAGTTCCTCTGGGGCCAACGTCCTGACTTTC	CASSVGPYSSSGANVLTF
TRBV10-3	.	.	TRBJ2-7	TGTGCCATCAGTGAAGGGGGACTACTCTACGAGCAGTACTTC	CAISEGGLLYEQYF
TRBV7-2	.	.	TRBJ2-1	TGTGCCAGCAGCCGGACGGGCTACAATGAGCAGTTCTTC	CASSRTGYNEQFF
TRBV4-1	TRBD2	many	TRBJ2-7	TGCGCCAGCAGCCCGCGACTAGCGGATTCCTACGAGCAGTACTTC	CASSPRLADSYEQYF
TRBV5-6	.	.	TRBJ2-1	TGTGCCAGCAGCTTGGGAGGTTGGCTCAATGAGCAGTTCTTC	CASSLGGWLNEQFF
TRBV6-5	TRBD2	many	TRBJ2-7	TGTGCCAGCAGCCCACTAGCGGGAGGTTCCTACGAGCAGTACTTC	CASSPLAGGSYEQYF